This TCR beta chain was found in a study of siplizumab effects on memory and regulatory T cells. Study-level findings and limits: Among mappable alloreactive CD4+ clones, the Treg-derived fraction averaged 68.8% with siplizumab versus about 30% in controls. The suppressive capacity of proliferating Tregs from siplizumab cultures remained unconfirmed.

Assaying covered roughly 92,000 TCR templates per sample. Libraries were prepared by immunoSEQ multiplex PCR; TCRdb keeps only in-frame clonotypes and omits some of them. The sample yields about 87,000 clones, about nine tenths seen once. CDR1 SGHTS and CDR2 YDEGEE come from the germline V gene. This CDR3 spans 15 amino acids. Germline trimming cut 4 bases from V and 8 bases from J; bases unmatched to any gene: 9. A remark on this clone: Its specificity is not known.

The gene calls are TRBV5-8 and TRBJ1-4, with TRBD1 identical over 9 bases. This receptor was identified in a human donor in good health. The sequencing input was CD4+ T cells sorted from blood. For the CDR3, the DNA is TGTGCCAGCAGCGGAACAGGGGGCGGAAACGAAAAACTGTTTTTT. Translating it yields CASSGTGGGNEKLFF.